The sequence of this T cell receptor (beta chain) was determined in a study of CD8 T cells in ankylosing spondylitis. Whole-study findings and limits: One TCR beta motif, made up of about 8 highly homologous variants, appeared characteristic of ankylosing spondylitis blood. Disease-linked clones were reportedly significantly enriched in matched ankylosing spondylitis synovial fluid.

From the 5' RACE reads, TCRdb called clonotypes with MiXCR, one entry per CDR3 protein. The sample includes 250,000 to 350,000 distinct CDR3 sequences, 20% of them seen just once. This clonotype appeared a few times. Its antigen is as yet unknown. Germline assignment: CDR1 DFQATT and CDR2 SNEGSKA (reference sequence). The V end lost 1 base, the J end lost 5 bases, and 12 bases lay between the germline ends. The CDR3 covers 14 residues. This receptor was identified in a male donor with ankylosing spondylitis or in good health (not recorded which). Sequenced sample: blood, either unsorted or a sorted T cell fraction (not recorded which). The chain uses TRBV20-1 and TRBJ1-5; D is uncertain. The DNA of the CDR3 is TGCAGTGCTAGAGTTGGTATAGGCGATCAGCCCCAGCATTTT. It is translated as CSARVGIGDQPQHF.